This TCR beta chain was captured in a study of blood T cell repertoires in COVID-19. In the source study's methods: Amplification from reference gene primers served as the basis for estimated nucleated cell counts. The repertoire was sequenced with immunoSEQ multiplex PCR; TCRdb's copy has only in-frame clones and lacks some. V, J and clone size derive from that table, while D and trimming were established from the DNA sequence. Of 150,000 to 200,000 clones listed, roughly 90% are singletons. Germline loops: CDR1 GTSNPN, CDR2 SVGIG (reference sequence). The CDR3 loop spans 15 amino acids. V lost 1 base and J lost 4; bases outside the gene matches: 7. Assignment of participants to cohorts was predicated upon participant-reported clinical history. Symptom resolution, clearance, or two negative PCRs marked the recovered donors of Cohort 3. This clone was detected only once.

This rearrangement joins TRBV30 to TRBJ1-2, with TRBD1 identical over 9 bases. Material: PBMCs or T cells enriched from blood (not recorded which). The sequence was collected from a woman in her twenties or thirties who had recovered from COVID-19. CDR3 in amino acids: CAWSETGGASYGYTF. CDR3 coding DNA: TGTGCCTGGAGTGAAACAGGGGGCGCGAGCTATGGCTACACCTTC.